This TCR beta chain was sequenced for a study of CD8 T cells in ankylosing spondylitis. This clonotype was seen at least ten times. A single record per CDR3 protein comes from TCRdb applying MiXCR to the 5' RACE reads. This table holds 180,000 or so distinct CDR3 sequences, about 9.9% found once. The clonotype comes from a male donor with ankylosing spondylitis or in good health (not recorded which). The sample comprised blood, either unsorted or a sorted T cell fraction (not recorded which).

CDR3 nucleotide sequence: TGTGCCAGCAGCCAAGAGTTATTAGGGGATACGCAGTATTTT. The encoded protein is CASSQELLGDTQYF. The V and J genes are TRBV4-2 and TRBJ2-3; unclear D gene. V lost 0 bases, J lost 6 bases, and 10 bases lay in between. Germline CDR1 LGHNA, CDR2 YNFKEQ. The CDR3 is 14 residues long.